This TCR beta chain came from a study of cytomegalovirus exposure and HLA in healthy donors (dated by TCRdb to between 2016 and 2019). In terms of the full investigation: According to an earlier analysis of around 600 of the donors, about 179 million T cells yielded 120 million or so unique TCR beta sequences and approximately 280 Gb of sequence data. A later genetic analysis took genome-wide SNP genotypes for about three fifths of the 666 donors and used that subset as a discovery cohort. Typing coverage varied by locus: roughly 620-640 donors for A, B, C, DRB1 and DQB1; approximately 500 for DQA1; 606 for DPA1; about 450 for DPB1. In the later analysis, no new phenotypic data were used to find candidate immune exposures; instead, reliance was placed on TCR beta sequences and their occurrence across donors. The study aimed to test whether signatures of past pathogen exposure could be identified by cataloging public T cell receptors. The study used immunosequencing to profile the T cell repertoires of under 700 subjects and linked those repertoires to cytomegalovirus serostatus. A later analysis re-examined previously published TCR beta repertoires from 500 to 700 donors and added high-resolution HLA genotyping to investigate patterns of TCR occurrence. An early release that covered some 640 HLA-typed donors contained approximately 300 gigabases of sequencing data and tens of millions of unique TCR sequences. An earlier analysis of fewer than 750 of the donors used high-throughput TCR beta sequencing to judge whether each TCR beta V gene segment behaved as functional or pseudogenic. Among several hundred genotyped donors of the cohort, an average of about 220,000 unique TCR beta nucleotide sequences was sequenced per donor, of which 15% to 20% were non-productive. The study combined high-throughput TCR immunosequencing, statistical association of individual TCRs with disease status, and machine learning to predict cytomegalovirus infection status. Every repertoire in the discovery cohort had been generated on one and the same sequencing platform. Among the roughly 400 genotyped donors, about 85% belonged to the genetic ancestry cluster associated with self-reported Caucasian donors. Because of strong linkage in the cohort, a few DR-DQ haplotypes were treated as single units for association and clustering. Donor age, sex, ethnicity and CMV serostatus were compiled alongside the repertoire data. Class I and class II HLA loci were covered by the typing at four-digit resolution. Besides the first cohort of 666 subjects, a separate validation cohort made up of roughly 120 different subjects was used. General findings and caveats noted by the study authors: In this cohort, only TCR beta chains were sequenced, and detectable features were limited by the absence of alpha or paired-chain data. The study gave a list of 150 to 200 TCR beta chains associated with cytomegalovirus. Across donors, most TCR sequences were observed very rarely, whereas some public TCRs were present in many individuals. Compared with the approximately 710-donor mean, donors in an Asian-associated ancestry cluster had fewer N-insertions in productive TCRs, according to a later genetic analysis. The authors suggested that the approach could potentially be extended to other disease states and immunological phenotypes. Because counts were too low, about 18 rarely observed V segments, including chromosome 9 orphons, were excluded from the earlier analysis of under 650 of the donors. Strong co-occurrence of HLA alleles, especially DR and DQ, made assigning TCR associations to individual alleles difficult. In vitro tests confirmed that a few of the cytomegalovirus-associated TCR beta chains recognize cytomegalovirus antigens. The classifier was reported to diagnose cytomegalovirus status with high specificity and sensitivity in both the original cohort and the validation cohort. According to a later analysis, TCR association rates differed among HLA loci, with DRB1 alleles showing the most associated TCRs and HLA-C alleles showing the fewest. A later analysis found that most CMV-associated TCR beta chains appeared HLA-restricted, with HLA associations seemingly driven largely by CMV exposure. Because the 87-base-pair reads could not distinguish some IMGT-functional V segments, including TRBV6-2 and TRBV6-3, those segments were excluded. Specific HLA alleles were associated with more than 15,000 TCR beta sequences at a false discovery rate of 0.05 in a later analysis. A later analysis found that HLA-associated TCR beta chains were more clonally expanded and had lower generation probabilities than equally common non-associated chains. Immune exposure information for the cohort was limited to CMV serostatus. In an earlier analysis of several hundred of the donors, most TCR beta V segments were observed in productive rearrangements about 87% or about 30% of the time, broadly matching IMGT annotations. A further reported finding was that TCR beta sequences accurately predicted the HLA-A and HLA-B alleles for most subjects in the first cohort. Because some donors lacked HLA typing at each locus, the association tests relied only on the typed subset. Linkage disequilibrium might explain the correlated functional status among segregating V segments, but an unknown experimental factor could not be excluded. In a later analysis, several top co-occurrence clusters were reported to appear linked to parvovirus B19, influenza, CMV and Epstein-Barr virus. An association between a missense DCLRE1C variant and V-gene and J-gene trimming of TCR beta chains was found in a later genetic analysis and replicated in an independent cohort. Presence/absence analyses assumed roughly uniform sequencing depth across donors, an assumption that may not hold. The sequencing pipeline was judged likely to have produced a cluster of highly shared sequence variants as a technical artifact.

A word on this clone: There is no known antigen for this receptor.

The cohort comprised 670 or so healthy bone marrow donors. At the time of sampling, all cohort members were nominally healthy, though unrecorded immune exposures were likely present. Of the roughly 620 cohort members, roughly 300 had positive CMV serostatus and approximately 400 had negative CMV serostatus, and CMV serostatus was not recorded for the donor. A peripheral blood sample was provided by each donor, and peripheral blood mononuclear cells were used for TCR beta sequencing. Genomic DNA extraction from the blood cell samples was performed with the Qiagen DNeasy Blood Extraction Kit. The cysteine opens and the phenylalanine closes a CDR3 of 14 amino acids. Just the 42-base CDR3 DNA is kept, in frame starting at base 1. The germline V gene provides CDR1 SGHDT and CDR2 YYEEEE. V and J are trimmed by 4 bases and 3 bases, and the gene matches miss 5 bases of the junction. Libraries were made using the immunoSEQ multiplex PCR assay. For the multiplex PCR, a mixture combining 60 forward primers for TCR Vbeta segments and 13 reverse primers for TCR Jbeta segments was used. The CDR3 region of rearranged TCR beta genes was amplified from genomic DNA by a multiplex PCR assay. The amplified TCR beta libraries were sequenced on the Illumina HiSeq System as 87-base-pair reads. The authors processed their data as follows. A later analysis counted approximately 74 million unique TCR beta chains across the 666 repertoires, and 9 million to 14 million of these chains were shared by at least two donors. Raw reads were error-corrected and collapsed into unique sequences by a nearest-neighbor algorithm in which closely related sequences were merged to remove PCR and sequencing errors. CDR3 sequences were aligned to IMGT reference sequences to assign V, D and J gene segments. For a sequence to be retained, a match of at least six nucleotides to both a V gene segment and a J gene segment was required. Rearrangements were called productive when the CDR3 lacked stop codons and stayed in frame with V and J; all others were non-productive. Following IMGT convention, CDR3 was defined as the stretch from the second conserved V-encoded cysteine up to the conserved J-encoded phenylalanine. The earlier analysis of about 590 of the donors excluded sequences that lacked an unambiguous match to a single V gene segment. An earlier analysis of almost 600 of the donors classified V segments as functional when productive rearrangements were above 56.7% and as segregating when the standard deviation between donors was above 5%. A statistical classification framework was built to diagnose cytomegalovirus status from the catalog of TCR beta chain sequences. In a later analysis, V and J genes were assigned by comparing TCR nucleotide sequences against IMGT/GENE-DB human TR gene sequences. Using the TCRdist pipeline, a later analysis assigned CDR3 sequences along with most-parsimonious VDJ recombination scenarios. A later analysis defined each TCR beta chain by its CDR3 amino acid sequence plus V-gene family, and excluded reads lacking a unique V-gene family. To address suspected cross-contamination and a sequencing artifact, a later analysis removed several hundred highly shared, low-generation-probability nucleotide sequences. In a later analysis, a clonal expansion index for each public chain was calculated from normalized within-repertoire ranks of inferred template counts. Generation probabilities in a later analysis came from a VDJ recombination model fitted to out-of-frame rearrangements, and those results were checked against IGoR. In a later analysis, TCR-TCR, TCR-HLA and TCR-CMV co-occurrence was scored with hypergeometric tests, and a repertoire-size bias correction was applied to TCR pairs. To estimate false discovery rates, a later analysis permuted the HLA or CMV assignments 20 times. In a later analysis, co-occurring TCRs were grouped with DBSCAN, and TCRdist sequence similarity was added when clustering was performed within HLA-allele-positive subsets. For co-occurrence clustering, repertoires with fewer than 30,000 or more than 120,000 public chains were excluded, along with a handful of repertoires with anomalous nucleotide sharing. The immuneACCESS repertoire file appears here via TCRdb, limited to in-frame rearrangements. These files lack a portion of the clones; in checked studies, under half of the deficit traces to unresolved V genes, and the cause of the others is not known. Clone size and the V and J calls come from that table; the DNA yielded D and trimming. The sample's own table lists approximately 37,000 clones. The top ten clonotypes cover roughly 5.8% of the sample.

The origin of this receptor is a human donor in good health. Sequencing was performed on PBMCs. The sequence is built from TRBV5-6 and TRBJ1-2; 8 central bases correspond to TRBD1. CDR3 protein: CASSPGQGDYGYTF. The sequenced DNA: TGTGCCAGCAGCCCCGGACAGGGAGACTATGGCTACACCTTC.